Presented here are 11 T cell receptor beta chains from one specimen sequenced in a study of T-cell memory formation after mild COVID-19. MiXCR was run by TCRdb on the 5' RACE reads, yielding one entry per CDR3 protein. The top ten clones hold about 27% of a sample with roughly 100,000 distinct CDR3 sequences, 9.5% to 15% of them seen once. The specimen was PBMCs or a T cell subset sorted from them (not recorded which). The receptors come from an adult woman who had mild COVID-19 (a few samples of this study predate the infection). Cell type and time point are not known.

This clonotype was seen a handful of times. The genes are TRBV15 and TRBJ1-3, with D maybe TRBD1 (6 bases). V lost 6 bases and J lost 0, with 12 bases in between. In germline, CDR1 is LNHNV, CDR2 YYDKDF (reference sequence). CDR3 length: 15 amino acids. This CDR3 is CATSTRGGSGNTIYF. As DNA, the CDR3 is TGTGCCACCAGTACAAGGGGGGGCTCTGGAAACACCATATATTTT.

In this sample, this clonotype turned up a few times. The chain carries TRBV4-1 and TRBJ2-7; no clear D. Trimming took 4 bases from V and 5 from J, leaving 9 bases between them. The CDR3 has 12 amino acids. The V gene's germline CDR1 is MGHRA and CDR2 YSYEKL. The CDR3 DNA reads as TGCGCCAGCAGCCCCCTGGGTGACGAGCAGTACTTC. This translates into CASSPLGDEQYF.

This chain uses TRBV12-3 or TRBV12-4 with TRBJ2-7; a possible D gene is TRBD1 (5 bases). The V and J ends lost 1 base and 3 bases respectively, with 7 bases between them. The CDR3 totals 13 residues. The CDR3 here is CASSLGQIYEQYF. The CDR3 DNA reads TGTGCCAGCAGTTTAGGACAGATCTACGAGCAGTACTTC.

This clonotype was detected many times. The rearrangement links TRBV7-9 to TRBJ2-1; D is uncertain. CDR3 length equals 16 residues. Deletions cut 1 base from V and 7 bases from J, with 17 bases between. Germline CDR1 SEHNR, CDR2 FQNEAQ (reference sequence). CDR3 region: CASSLEGYPLENEQFF. The DNA for the CDR3 is TGTGCCAGCAGCTTAGAAGGCTATCCCCTGGAGAATGAGCAGTTCTTC.

In this sample, this clonotype turned up a few times. The gene calls are TRBV7-9 and TRBJ2-7; D possibly corresponds to TRBD2 (5 bases). V was trimmed by 3 bases and J by 0 bases, leaving 12 bases between them. The CDR3 covers 15 residues. Per germline, CDR1 SEHNR and CDR2 FQNEAQ (reference sequence). CDR3 sequence (DNA): TGTGCCAGCAGCTTCCAAGCGGATAGCTCCTACGAGCAGTACTTC. Its protein is CASSFQADSSYEQYF.

This clonotype was found a few times. This chain uses TRBV25-1 with TRBJ1-2, with unresolved D. This CDR3 is built from 11 residues. The germline gives CDR1 MGHDK, CDR2 SYGVNS. V was trimmed by 6 bases and J by 3 bases, leaving 5 bases between them. This CDR3 reads CASSGDYGYTF. The CDR3 nucleotides are TGTGCCAGCAGCGGAGACTATGGCTACACCTTC.

This clonotype appeared many times. This rearrangement joins TRBV5-1 to TRBJ2-1; 10 nucleotides match TRBD1. V lost 6 bases, J lost 8 bases, and 20 bases stayed unmatched. The germline gives CDR1 SGHRS, CDR2 YFSETQ. CDR3 size: 18 residues. The CDR3 protein is CASIQDGTGDLGLDEQFF. Written as DNA, the CDR3 is TGCGCCAGCATCCAAGACGGGACAGGGGACCTCGGATTGGATGAGCAGTTCTTC. The full variable domain, completed using reference TRBV5-1 and TRBJ2-1, is KAGVTQTPRYLIKTRGQQVTLSCSPISGHRSVSWYQQTPGQGLQFLFEYFSETQRNKGNFPGRFSGRQFSNSRSEMNVSTLELGDSALYLCASIQDGTGDLGLDEQFFGPGTRLTVL.

The V gene is TRBV7-8, the J gene TRBJ1-2, with 7 bases matching TRBD1. The V gene end was trimmed by 1 base and the J gene end by 2 bases; junction bases not matched to a gene: 13. CDR3 length: 18 amino acids. Germline CDR1 is SGHVS and CDR2 is FQNEAQ. CDR3 in amino acids: CASSLESSLTGLNYGYTF. Here the CDR3 DNA reads TGTGCCAGCAGCTTAGAGTCCTCCTTGACAGGGCTAAACTATGGCTACACCTTC.

This clonotype was found a few times. The rearrangement uses TRBV19 and TRBJ2-1, with 7 bases matching TRBD1. Trimming removed 7 bases from V and 3 bases from J; junction bases left unmatched: 9. This CDR3 is 15 amino acids long. In germline, CDR1 is LNHDA, CDR2 SQIVND (reference sequence). DNA for the CDR3: TGTGCCAGTACCTTAACAGGGGTCGGCTACAATGAGCAGTTCTTC. This codes for CASTLTGVGYNEQFF.

The rearrangement uses TRBV6-6 and TRBJ1-2; possibly TRBD1 for D (5 bases). Germline V gene sequence: CDR1 MNHNY, CDR2 SVGAGI (reference sequence). The CDR3 is 15 amino acids. The V gene lost 2 bases and the J gene lost 3 bases, with 13 bases spanning the gap. CDR3 amino acids: CASSYGREVDYGYTF. In DNA, the CDR3 is TGTGCCAGCAGTTACGGCAGGGAGGTAGACTATGGCTACACCTTC.

This clonotype has a count of ten or more. This sequence joins TRBV14 and TRBJ2-5, with TRBD2 identical over 9 bases. CDR1 and CDR2 from the germline V gene are SGHDN and FVKESK. V shed 2 bases, J shed 4 bases, and the junction held 8 bases outside the gene matches. The CDR3 consists of 16 residues. CDR3 DNA sequence: TGTGCCAGCAGCCAATCTAGAGCGGGGGGCCGAGAGACCCAGTACTTC. Protein sequence: CASSQSRAGGRETQYF.